Below are 5 T cell receptor beta chains sequenced from a single sample in a study of metastatic and nonmetastatic thyroid tumors. Among the patients, none had received any treatment before thyroid surgery. TCRdb re-called the PCR reads with MiXCR. The sample yields roughly 15,000 clones, 20% to 30% seen once. The sequenced sample was blood. The source is a male donor with papillary thyroid cancer or a benign thyroid nodule (not recorded which). Some clones in this sample may be carry-over from other donors' samples.

The chain uses TRBV11-1 and TRBJ2-5; TRBD1 aligns across 9 bases. The germline CDR1 and CDR2 sequences are SGHAT and FQDESV (reference sequence). CDR3 length: 18 residues. Trimming at V came to 4 bases and at J to 0 bases, leaving 12 bases not matched to a gene. The CDR3 coding sequence is TGTGCCAGCAGCTCCCCGGGGACAGGGTCGTGGTACCAAGAGACCCAGTACTTC. Residues: CASSSPGTGSWYQETQYF.

J is TRBJ1-2 and V is TRBV28; 8 bases align to TRBD1. The germline V gene has CDR1 MDHEN and CDR2 SYDVKM. V was clipped by 2 bases and J by 1 base; unmatched bases: 9. This CDR3 has 17 residues. The CDR3 DNA reads as TGTGCCAGCAGTTTAAGCTTGGAACAGGGGGGTAACTATGGCTACACCTTC. This translates into CASSLSLEQGGNYGYTF.

By its share, this clone is medium-sized (0.01 to 0.1%). In DNA, the CDR3 is TGCAGTGCTAGAGAACTAGCGGAGGGTTACAATGAGCAGTTCTTC. This gives the protein CSARELAEGYNEQFF. This sequence joins TRBV20-1 and TRBJ2-1; 8 bases are a match to TRBD2. Germline V gene sequence: CDR1 DFQATT, CDR2 SNEGSKA (reference sequence). This CDR3 region has 15 residues. J gave up 4 bases and V 0 bases, and 5 bases lay outside the gene matches.

There are many counts of this clone. The V gene is TRBV7-9, the J gene TRBJ2-7; D is undetermined. The CDR3 totals 15 residues. CDR1 SEHNR and CDR2 FQNEAQ come from the germline V gene (reference sequence). V dropped 3 bases and J dropped 0 bases, with 12 bases sitting between them. For the CDR3, the DNA is TGTGCCAGCAGCTTCGACGGTTCTCCCTCCTACGAGCAGTACTTC. Translated: CASSFDGSPSYEQYF.

This clone was counted between two and nine times. The V call is TRBV10-3, the J call TRBJ2-7; D possibly corresponds to TRBD2 (7 bases). Trimming left V 10 bases short and J 7 bases short, with 23 bases between. Per the germline V gene, CDR1 is ENHRY and CDR2 is SYGVKD. The CDR3 contains 14 residues. The CDR3 nucleotides are TGTGCCAACTCCCTTGAGGGGGGGCCCTCGGAGCAGTACTTC. As protein: CANSLEGGPSEQYF.